This T cell receptor (beta chain) appears in the sequencing data of a study of CD4 T cells in relation to SARS-CoV-2 and coronaviruses. The unexposed donors gave CD4+ T cells in about 2010-2019, prior to COVID-19. Isolation of CD4+ T cells took place after around 11 days in culture. As cell numbers allowed, unexposed-donor CD4+ T cells faced SARS-CoV-2 S/N and four cold-coronavirus spikes. In regard to this clone: Its cognate antigen is unknown.

Libraries were prepared by immunoSEQ multiplex PCR; TCRdb keeps only in-frame clonotypes and omits some of them. The sample has some 22,000 clones; 66% are singletons. Material for sequencing was CD4+ T cells from PBMCs, cultured in vitro. The TCR originated in a human donor in good health.

CDR3 residues: CASRALDLDGYTF. CDR3 sequence (DNA): TGTGCCAGCAGGGCCTTGGACCTAGATGGCTACACCTTC. The rearrangement links TRBV6-5 to TRBJ1-2; D is uncertain. Trimming took off 6 bases at V and 6 bases at J, with 14 bases between the two ends. Germline CDR1 is MNHEY and CDR2 is SVGAGI. This CDR3 is built from 13 residues.